The 8 T cell receptor beta chains presented below share a single source sample, sequenced in a study of tissue T cells after allogeneic stem cell transplantation. Measured with immunoSEQ multiplex PCR; TCRdb has only the in-frame clones, and not every one. The sample carries about 20,000 clones, over 55% recorded once. The sample taken for sequencing was spleen. The receptors were gathered from a female BALB/c mouse in good health. The strain is characterized by the MHC haplotype H2-d.

In regard to this clone: Mouse names are used for the genes. Other DNA sequences in this specimen translate into the identical CDR3. The CDR3 loop is CASSQDWGGSYEQYF. CDR3 DNA, as far as it was read: TGTGCCAGCAGCCAGGACTGGGGGGGCTCCTATGAACAGTAC. The chain employs TRBV5 and TRBJ2-7, with TRBD2 matching 12 bases. The read falls 1 residue short of the CDR3 end, and the missing part is taken from the germline J gene. The CDR3 consists of 15 residues. J lost 0 bases, V lost 3 bases, and 0 bases had no gene match. From germline, CDR1 is LGHNA and CDR2 YNLKQL (reference sequence).

Turning to this clone: Gene names and germline match the mouse. The read ends 1 residue early relative to the CDR3; the germline J gene fills the gap. The chain carries TRBV5 and TRBJ1-1, with 9 bases aligning to TRBD1. Germline V gene lookup returns CDR1 LGHNA and CDR2 YNLKQL (reference sequence). CDR3 length: 13 residues. With V trimmed by 2 bases and J by 9 bases, 4 bases remained unmatched. The CDR3 reads CASSQQDRGKVFF. The CDR3 bases that were read are TGTGCCAGCAGCCAACAGGACAGGGGTAAAGTCTTC.

In regard to this clone: All gene names here are mouse names. The sequenced fragment ends 1 residue before the CDR3 boundary, so the rest is inferred from the germline J gene. The chain joins TRBV29 to TRBJ2-5; 9 nucleotides agree with TRBD2. There are 13 residues in the CDR3. V was clipped by 6 bases and J by 4 bases; unmatched bases: 2. CDR1 and CDR2 (germline): MSHET, SYDVDS. The CDR3 here is CASRRDWEDTQYF. The sequenced CDR3 bases are TGTGCTAGCAGACGGGACTGGGAAGACACCCAGTAC.

As concerns this clone: An end of the junction does not agree with germline; a read error may underlie this. The genes are named according to mouse. The read comes to an end 1 residue before the CDR3 does, leaving the germline J gene to fill in the end. The chain recombines TRBV13-2 with TRBJ2-7, with TRBD2 matching 7 bases. The CDR3 is 14 amino acids. Germline V gene lookup returns CDR1 NNHNN and CDR2 SYGAGS (reference sequence). The CDR3 here is CASSDRVGGYEQYF. The DNA read from the CDR3 is TGTGCCAGCAGTGATAGAGTGGGGGGATATGAACAGTAC.

A remark on this clone: Mouse gene names and germline throughout. From the germline J gene comes the end of the CDR3, since the read stops 1 residue before it. The chain uses TRBV14 and TRBJ2-7, with 13 bases fitting TRBD2. The germline V gene has CDR1 SGHDT and CDR2 FRDEAV. The CDR3 consists of 14 residues. Trimming cost V 5 bases and J 4 bases; bases outside gene matches: 3. This CDR3 is CASSRDWGGYEQYF. The sequenced CDR3 bases are TGTGCCAGCAGCCGGGACTGGGGGGGGTATGAACAGTAC.

In its sample, this clone was seen a few times. Gene names and germline refer to mouse. The read halts 1 residue ahead of the CDR3 end, with the missing end drawn from the germline J gene. The genes are TRBV13-1 and TRBJ1-4; D is perhaps TRBD1 (6 bases). The length of the CDR3 is 15 residues. Germline lookup yields CDR1 NSHNY and CDR2 SYGAGN. V lost 5 bases and J 2 bases, leaving 13 bases between the germline ends. Incomplete CDR3 DNA: TGTGCCAGCAGGCCCGGGACAAAATCCAACGAAAGATTATTT. Protein sequence: CASRPGTKSNERLF. The entire CDR3 is CASRPGTKSNERLFF.

Notes on this clone: Each gene name is a mouse one. The CDR3 here is CASSLTGGDERLFF. The DNA read from the CDR3 is TGTGCCAGCAGCTTGACAGGGGGCGACGAAAGATTATTT. The J gene is TRBJ1-4, the V gene TRBV4; 10 bases map to TRBD1. The read comes to an end 1 residue before the CDR3 does, leaving the germline J gene to fill in the end. V trimming: 4 bases; J trimming: 6 bases; junction bases outside the gene matches: 2. The germline gives CDR1 LGHDT, CDR2 YNNKQL (reference sequence). The CDR3 is made up of 14 amino acids. The complete variable domain, with remaining parts taken from reference TRBV4 and TRBJ1-4, reads ETAVFQTPNYHVTQVGNEVSFNCKQTLGHDTMYWYKQDSKKLLKIMFSYNNKQLIVNETVPRRFSPQSSDKAHLNLRIKSVEPEDSAVYLCASSLTGGDERLFFGHGTKLSVL.

Comment on this clone: Each gene name is a mouse one. The CDR3 is cut off 1 residue early in the read; its end comes from the germline J gene. The sample contains more than one DNA sequence encoding this CDR3. This chain links TRBV5 with TRBJ1-5, with TRBD1 matching over 8 bases. The CDR3 loop spans 14 amino acids. Germline V CDR1 and CDR2: LGHNA, YNLKQL (reference sequence). Germline trimming cut 1 base from V and 4 bases from J; bases unmatched to any gene: 0. CDR3 bases read: TGTGCCAGCAGCCAAGGGACAGGGAACCAGGCTCCGCTT. This sequence encodes CASSQGTGNQAPL. The CDR3 in full is CASSQGTGNQAPLF.